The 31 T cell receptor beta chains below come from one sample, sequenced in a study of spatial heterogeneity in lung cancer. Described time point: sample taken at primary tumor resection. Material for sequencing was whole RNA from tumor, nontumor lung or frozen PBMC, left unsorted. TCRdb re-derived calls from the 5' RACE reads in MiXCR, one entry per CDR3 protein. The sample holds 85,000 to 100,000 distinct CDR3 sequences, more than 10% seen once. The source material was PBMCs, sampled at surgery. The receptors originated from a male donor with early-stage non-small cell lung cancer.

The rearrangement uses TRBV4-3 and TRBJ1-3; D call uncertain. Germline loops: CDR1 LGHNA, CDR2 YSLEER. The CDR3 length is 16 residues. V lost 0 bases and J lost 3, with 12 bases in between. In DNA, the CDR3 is TGCGCCAGCAGCCAAGATACCGCAATGAATGGAAACACCATATATTTT. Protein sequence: CASSQDTAMNGNTIYF.

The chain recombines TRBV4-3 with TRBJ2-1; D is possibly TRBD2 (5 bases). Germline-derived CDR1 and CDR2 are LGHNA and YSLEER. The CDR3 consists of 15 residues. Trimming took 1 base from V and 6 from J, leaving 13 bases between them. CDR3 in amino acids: CASSQGSKEVNEQFF. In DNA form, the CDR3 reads TGCGCCAGCAGCCAAGGAAGCAAGGAGGTCAATGAGCAGTTCTTC.

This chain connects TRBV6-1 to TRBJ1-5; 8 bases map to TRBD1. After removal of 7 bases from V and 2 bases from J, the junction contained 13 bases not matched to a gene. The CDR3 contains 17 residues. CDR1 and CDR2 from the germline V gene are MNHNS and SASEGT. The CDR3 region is CASTDSDRGTRNQPQHF. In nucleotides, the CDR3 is TGTGCCAGCACCGACTCAGACAGGGGAACTCGCAATCAGCCCCAGCATTTT.

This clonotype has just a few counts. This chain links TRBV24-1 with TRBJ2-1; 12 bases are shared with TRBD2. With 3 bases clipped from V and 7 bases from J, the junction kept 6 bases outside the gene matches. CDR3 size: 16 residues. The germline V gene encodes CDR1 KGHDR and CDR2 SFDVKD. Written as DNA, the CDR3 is TGTGCCACCAGTGATCTTACTAGCGGGAGGAAAAATGAGCAGTTCTTC. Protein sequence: CATSDLTSGRKNEQFF.

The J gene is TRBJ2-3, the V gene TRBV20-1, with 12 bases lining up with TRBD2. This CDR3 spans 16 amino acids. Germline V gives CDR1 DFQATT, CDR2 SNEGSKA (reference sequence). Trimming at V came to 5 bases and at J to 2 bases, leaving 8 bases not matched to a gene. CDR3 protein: CSAFTRTSGDTDTQYF. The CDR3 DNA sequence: TGCAGTGCTTTCACCCGGACTAGCGGGGACACAGATACGCAGTATTTT.

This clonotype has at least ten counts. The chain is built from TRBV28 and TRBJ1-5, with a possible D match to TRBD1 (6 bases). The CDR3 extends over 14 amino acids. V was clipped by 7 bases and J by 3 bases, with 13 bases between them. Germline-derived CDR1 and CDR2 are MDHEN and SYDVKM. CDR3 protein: CASTRGGLNQPQHF. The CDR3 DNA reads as TGTGCCAGCACCAGGGGAGGGCTCAATCAGCCCCAGCATTTT.

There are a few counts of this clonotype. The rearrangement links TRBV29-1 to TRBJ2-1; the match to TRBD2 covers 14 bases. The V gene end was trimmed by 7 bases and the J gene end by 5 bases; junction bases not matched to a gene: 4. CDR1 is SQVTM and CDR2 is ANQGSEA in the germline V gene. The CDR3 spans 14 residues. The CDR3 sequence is CSARLAGGHNEQFF. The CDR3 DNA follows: TGCAGCGCGCGACTAGCGGGAGGGCACAATGAGCAGTTCTTC.

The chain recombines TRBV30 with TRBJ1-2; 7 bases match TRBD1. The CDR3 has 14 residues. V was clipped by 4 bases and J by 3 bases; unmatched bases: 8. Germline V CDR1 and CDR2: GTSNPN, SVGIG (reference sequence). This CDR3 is CAWTYGQAYYGYTF. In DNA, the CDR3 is TGTGCCTGGACCTATGGACAGGCCTACTATGGCTACACCTTC.

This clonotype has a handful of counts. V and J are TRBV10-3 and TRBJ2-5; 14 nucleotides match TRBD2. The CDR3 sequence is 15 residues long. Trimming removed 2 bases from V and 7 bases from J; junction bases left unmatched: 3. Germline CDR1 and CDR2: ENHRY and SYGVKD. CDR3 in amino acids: CAISEPGLAGATQYF. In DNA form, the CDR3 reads TGTGCCATCAGTGAGCCGGGACTAGCGGGAGCGACCCAGTACTTC.

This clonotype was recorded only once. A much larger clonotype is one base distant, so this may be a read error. This chain's CDR3 is CASSPTGASYNEQFF. The CDR3 DNA follows: TGTGCCAGCAGCCCTACCGGGGCTAGCTACAATGAGCAGTTCTTC. The chain recombines TRBV9 with TRBJ2-1; either TRBD1 or TRBD2 may fit D (5 bases each). The ends were cut back, 4 bases at V and 3 bases at J, with 14 bases in the middle. CDR3 length: 15 amino acids. CDR1 and CDR2 from the germline V gene are SGDLS and YYNGEE.

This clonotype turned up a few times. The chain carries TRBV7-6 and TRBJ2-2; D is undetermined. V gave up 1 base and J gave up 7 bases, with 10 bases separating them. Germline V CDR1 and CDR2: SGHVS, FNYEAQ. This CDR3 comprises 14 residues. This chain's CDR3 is CASSLESAFGELFF. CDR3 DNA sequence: TGTGCCAGCAGCTTAGAGTCCGCTTTCGGGGAGCTGTTTTTT.

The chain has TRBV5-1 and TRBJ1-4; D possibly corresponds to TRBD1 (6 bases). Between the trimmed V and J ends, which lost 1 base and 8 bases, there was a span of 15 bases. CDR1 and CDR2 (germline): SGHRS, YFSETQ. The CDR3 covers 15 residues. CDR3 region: CASSLSWGQREKLFF. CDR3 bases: TGCGCCAGCAGCTTGAGCTGGGGGCAAAGAGAAAAACTGTTTTTT.

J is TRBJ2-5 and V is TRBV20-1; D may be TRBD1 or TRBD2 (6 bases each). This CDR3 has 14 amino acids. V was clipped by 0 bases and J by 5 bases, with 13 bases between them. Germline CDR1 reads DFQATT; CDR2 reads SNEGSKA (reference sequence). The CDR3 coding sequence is TGCAGTGCTAGAGATCAAAGGGGGGCTGAGACCCAGTACTTC. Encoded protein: CSARDQRGAETQYF.

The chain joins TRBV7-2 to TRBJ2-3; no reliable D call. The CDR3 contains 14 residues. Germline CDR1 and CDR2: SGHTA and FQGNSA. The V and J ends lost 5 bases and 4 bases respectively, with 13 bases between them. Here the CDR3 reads CASSPHSAPDTQYF. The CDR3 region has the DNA TGTGCCAGCAGCCCCCACTCAGCCCCAGATACGCAGTATTTT.

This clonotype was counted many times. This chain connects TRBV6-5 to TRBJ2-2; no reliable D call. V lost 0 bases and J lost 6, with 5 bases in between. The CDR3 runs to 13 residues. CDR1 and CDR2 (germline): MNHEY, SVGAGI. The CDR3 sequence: CASSYSQAGELFF. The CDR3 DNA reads TGTGCCAGCAGTTACTCCCAGGCCGGGGAGCTGTTTTTT.

DNA of the CDR3: TGCGCCAGCAGCTTGGACGGACAGACAGATAATTCACCCCTCCACTTT. Protein: CASSLDGQTDNSPLHF. The chain links TRBV5-1 to TRBJ1-6; D might be TRBD1 (6 bases). V dropped 0 bases and J dropped 5 bases, with 12 bases sitting between them. CDR3 length: 16 amino acids. Germline V lookup: CDR1 SGHRS, CDR2 YFSETQ. The entire variable domain, with the rest obtained from reference TRBV5-1 and TRBJ1-6, is as follows: KAGVTQTPRYLIKTRGQQVTLSCSPISGHRSVSWYQQTPGQGLQFLFEYFSETQRNKGNFPGRFSGRQFSNSRSEMNVSTLELGDSALYLCASSLDGQTDNSPLHFGNGTRLTVT.

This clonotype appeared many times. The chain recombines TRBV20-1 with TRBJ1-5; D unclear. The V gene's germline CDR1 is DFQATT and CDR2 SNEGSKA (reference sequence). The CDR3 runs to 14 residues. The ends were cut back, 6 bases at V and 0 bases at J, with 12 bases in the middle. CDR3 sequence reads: CSASEGNSNQPQHF. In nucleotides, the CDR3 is TGCAGTGCAAGCGAGGGTAATAGCAATCAGCCCCAGCATTTT.

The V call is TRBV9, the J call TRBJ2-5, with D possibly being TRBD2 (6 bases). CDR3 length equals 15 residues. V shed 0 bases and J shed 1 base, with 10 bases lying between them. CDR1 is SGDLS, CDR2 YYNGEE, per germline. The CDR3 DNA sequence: TGTGCCAGCAGCGTAGCGGCGGGACCCCAAGAGACCCAGTACTTC. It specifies CASSVAAGPQETQYF.

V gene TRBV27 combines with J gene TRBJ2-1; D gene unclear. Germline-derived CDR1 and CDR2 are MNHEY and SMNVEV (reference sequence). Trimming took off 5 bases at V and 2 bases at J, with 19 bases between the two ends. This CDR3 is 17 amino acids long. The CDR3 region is CASSLRPDSDTYNEQFF. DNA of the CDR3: TGTGCCAGCAGTCTACGCCCAGACTCCGACACCTACAATGAGCAGTTCTTC.

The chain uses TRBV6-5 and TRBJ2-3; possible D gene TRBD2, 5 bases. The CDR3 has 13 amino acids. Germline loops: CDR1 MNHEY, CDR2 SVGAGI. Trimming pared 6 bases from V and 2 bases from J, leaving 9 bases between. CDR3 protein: CASRLLVTDTQYF. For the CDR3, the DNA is TGTGCCAGCAGATTACTAGTCACAGATACGCAGTATTTT.

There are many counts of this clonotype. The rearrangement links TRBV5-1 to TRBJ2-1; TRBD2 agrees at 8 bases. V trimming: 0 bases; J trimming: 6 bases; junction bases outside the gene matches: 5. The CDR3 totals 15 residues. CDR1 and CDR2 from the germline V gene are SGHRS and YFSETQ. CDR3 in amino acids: CASSLAAGVGNEQFF. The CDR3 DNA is TGCGCCAGCAGCTTGGCAGCGGGAGTGGGCAATGAGCAGTTCTTC.

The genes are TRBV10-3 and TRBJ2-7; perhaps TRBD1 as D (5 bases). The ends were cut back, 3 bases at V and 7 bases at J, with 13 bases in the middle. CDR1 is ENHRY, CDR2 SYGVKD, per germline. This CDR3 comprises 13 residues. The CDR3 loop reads CAISEQFQGEQYF. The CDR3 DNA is TGTGCCATCAGTGAACAGTTCCAGGGAGAGCAGTACTTC.

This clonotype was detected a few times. Here the CDR3 DNA reads TGTGCCAGCAGCTTAGGGCTAGCGGGCCACTCGGGGGAGCAGTTCTTC. It is translated as CASSLGLAGHSGEQFF. The chain recombines TRBV7-9 with TRBJ2-1; 8 bases are a match to TRBD2. The CDR3 has 16 residues. The V gene end was trimmed by 1 base and the J gene end by 10 bases; junction bases not matched to a gene: 12. Germline CDR1 reads SEHNR; CDR2 reads FQNEAQ (reference sequence).

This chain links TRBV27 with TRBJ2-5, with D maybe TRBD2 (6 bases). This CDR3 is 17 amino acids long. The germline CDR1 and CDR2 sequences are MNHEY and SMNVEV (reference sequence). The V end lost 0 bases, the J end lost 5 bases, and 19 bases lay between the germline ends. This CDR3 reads CASSLSIKTGEGETQYF. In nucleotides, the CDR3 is TGTGCCAGCAGTTTATCGATAAAAACGGGAGAAGGGGAGACCCAGTACTTC.

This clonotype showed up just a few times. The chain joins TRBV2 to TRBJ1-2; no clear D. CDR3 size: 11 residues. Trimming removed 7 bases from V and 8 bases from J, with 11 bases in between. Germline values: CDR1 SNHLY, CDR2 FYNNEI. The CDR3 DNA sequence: TGTGCCAGCATTGGGTCCGACGGCTACACCTTC. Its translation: CASIGSDGYTF.

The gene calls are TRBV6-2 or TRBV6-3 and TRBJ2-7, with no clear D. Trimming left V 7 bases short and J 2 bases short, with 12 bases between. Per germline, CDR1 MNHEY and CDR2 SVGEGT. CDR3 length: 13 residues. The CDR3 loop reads CASMYSYTYEQYF. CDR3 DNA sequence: TGTGCCAGCATGTACAGCTATACCTACGAGCAGTACTTC.

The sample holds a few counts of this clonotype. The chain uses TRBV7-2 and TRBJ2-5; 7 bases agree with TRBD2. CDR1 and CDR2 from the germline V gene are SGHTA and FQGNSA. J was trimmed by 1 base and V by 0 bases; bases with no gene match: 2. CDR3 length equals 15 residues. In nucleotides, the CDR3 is TGTGCCAGCAGCTTAGCTTGGGGGGGCCAAGAGACCCAGTACTTC. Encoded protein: CASSLAWGGQETQYF.

The CDR3: CASSSPYSYEQYF. The CDR3 nucleotides are TGTGCCAGCAGCTCGCCCTACTCCTACGAGCAGTACTTC. The chain employs TRBV7-6 and TRBJ2-7; D ambiguous. The CDR3 runs 13 residues. From germline, CDR1 is SGHVS and CDR2 FNYEAQ. The ends were cut back, 4 bases at V and 0 bases at J, with 7 bases in the middle.

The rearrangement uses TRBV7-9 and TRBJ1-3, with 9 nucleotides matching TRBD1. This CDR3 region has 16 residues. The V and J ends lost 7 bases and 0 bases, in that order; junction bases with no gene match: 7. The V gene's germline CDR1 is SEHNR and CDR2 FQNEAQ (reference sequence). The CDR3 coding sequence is TGTGCCAGCATCTCGGGACAGGGCTCCTCTGGAAACACCATATATTTT. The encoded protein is CASISGQGSSGNTIYF. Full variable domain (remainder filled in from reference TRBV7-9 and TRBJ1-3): DTGVSQNPRHKITKRGQNVTFRCDPISEHNRLYWYRQTLGQGPEFLTYFQNEAQLEKSRLLSDRFSAERPKGSFSTLEIQRTEQGDSAMYLCASISGQGSSGNTIYFGEGSWLTVV.

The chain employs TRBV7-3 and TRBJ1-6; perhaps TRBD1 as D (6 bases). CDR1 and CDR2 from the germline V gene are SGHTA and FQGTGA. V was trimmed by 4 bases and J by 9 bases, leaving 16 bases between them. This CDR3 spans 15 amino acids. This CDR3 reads CASSSTGGQGSPLHF. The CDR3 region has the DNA TGTGCCAGCAGCTCAACGGGGGGCCAGGGTTCACCCCTCCACTTT.

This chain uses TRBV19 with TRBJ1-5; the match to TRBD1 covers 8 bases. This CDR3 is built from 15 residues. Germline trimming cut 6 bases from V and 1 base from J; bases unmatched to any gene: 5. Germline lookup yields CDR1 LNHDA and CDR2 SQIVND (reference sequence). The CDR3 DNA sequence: TGTGCCAGTAGAGGAGACAGGGGAAGCAATCAGCCCCAGCATTTT. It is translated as CASRGDRGSNQPQHF.